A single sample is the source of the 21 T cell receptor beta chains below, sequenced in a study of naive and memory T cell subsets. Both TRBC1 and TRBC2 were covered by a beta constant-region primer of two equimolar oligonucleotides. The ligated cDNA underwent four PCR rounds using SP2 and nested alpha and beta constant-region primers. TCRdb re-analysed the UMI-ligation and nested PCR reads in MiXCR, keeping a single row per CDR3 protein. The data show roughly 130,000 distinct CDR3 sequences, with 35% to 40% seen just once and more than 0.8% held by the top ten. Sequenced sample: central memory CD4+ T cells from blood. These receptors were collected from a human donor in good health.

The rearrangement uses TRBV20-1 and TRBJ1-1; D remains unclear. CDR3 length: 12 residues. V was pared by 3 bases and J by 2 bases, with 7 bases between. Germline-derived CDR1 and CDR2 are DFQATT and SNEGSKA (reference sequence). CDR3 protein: CSARAPNTEAFF. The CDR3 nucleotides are TGCAGTGCTAGGGCCCCCAACACTGAAGCTTTCTTT.

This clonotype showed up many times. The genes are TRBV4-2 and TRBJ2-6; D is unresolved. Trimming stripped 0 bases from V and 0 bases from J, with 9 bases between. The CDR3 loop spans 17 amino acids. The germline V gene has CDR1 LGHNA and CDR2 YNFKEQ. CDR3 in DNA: TGTGCCAGCAGCCAAGACTTCCGCACCTCTGGGGCCAACGTCCTGACTTTC. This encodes CASSQDFRTSGANVLTF.

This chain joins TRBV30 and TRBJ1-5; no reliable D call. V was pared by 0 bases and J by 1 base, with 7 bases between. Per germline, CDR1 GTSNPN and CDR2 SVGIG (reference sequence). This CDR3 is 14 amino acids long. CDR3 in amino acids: CAWSVLLSNQPQHF. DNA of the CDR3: TGTGCCTGGAGTGTCCTCTTGAGCAATCAGCCCCAGCATTTT.

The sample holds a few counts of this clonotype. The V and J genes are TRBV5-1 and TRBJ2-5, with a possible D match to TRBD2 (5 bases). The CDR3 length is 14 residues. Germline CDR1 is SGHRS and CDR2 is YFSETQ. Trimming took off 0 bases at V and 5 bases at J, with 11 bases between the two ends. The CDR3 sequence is CASSLGRTGETQYF. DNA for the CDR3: TGCGCCAGCAGCTTGGGAAGAACGGGGGAGACCCAGTACTTC.

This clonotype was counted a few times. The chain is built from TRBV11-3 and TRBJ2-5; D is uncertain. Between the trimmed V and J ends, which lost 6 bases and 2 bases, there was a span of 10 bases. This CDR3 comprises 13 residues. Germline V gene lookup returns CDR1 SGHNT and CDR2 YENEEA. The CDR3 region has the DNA TGTGCCAGCAGTATTTCGACACAAGAGACCCAGTACTTC. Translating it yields CASSISTQETQYF. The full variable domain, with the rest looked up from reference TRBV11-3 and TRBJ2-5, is EAGVVQSPRYKIIEKKQPVAFWCNPISGHNTLYWYLQNLGQGPELLIRYENEEAVDDSQLPKDRFSAERLKGVDSTLKIQPAELGDSAVYLCASSISTQETQYFGPGTRLLVL.

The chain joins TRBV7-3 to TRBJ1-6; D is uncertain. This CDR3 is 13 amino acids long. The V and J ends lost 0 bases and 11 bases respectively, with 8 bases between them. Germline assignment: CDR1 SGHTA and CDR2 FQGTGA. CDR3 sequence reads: CASSLTVETPLHF. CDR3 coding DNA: TGTGCCAGCAGCTTAACCGTGGAAACACCCCTCCACTTT.

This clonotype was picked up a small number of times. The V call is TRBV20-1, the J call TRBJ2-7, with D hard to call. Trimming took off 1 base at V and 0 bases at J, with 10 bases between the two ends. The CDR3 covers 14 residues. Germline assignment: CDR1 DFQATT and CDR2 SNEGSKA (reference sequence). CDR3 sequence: CSARVTSLSYEQYF. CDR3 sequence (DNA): TGCAGTGCTAGAGTTACAAGCCTCTCCTACGAGCAGTACTTC.

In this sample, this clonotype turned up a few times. CDR3 sequence: CSARVGGRNLGEQFF. Written as DNA, the CDR3 is TGCAGTGCTAGAGTTGGCGGGAGGAACCTGGGGGAGCAGTTCTTC. The chain combines TRBV20-1 with TRBJ2-1; 8 positions agree with TRBD2. V shed 1 base and J 10 bases; nucleotides not matched to a gene: 12. The CDR3 loop spans 15 amino acids. The germline CDR1 and CDR2 sequences are DFQATT and SNEGSKA (reference sequence).

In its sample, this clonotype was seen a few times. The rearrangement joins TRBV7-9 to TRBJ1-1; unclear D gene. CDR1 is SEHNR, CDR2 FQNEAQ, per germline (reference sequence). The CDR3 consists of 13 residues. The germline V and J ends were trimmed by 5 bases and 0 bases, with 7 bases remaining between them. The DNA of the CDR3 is TGTGCCAGCAGCAAAACGGTGAACACTGAAGCTTTCTTT. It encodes CASSKTVNTEAFF.

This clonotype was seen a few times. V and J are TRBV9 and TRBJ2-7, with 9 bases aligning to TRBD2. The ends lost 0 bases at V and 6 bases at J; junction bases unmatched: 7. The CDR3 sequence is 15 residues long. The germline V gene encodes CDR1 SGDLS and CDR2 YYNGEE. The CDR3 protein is CASSVEREARGEQYF. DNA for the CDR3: TGTGCCAGCAGCGTAGAGCGGGAGGCCCGCGGCGAGCAGTACTTC. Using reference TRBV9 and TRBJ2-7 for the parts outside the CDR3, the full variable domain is DSGVTQTPKHLITATGQRVTLRCSPRSGDLSVYWYQQSLDQGLQFLIQYYNGEERAKGNILERFSAQQFPDLHSELNLSSLELGDSALYFCASSVEREARGEQYFGPGTRLTVT.

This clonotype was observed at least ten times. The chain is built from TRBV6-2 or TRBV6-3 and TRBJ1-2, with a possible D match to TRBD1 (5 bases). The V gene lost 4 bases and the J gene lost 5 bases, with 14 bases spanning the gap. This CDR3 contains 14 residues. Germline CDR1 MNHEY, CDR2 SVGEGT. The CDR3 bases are TGTGCCAGCAGTTTAGCCGGGACCACATATGGCTACACCTTC. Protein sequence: CASSLAGTTYGYTF.

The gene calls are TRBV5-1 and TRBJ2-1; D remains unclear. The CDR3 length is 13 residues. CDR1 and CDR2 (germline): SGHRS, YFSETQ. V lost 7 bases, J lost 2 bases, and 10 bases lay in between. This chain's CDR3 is CASGVTTYNEQFF. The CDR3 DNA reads TGCGCCAGCGGGGTCACTACCTACAATGAGCAGTTCTTC.

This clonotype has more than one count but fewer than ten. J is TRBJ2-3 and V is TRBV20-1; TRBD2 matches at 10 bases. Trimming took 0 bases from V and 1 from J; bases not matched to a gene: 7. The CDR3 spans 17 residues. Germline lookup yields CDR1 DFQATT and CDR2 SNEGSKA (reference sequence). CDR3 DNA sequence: TGCAGTGCTAGAGAAGTAGCGGGGGGATACCGCACAGATACGCAGTATTTT. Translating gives CSAREVAGGYRTDTQYF.

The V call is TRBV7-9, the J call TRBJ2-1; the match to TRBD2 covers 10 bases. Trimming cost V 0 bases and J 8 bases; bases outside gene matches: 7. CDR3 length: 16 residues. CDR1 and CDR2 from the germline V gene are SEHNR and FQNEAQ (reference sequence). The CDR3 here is CASSLAGLAPLDEQFF. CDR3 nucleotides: TGTGCCAGCAGCTTAGCGGGACTAGCGCCACTGGATGAGCAGTTCTTC.

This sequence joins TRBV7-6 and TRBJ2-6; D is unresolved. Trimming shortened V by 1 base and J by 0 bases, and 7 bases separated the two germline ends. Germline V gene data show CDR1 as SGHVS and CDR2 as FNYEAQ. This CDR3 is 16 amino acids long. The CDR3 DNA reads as TGTGCCAGCAGCTTAGACGCGGTCTCTGGGGCCAACGTCCTGACTTTC. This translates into CASSLDAVSGANVLTF.

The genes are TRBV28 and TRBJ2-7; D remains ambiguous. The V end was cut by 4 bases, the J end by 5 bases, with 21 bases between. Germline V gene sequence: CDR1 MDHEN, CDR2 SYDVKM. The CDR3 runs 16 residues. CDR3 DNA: TGTGCCAGCAGTTCCGAACCTATAGCCCGATTGGACGAGCAGTACTTC. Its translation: CASSSEPIARLDEQYF.

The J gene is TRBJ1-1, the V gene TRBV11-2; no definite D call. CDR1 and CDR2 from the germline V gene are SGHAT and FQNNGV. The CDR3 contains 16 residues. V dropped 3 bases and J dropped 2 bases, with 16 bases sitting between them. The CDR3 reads CASSLARPGFNTEAFF. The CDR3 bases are TGTGCCAGCAGCTTGGCACGCCCGGGTTTCAACACTGAAGCTTTCTTT.

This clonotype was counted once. CDR3 protein: CASSTRLRWGTGNIQYF. The DNA for the CDR3 is TGTGCCAGCAGCACCCGACTCCGTTGGGGTACGGGAAACATTCAGTACTTC. The genes are TRBV12-3 or TRBV12-4 and TRBJ2-4; no clear D. V was shortened by 6 bases and J by 6 bases, with 24 bases between the two germline ends. This CDR3 contains 17 residues.

The CDR3 DNA follows: TGCGCCAGCAGCTTGGAGGGGAGGTCCTACAATGAGCAGTTCTTC. Translated, it gives CASSLEGRSYNEQFF. The chain combines TRBV5-1 with TRBJ2-1, with D tentatively TRBD2 (6 bases). There are 15 residues in the CDR3. The germline V and J ends were trimmed by 0 bases and 1 base, with 8 bases remaining between them. Germline CDR1 SGHRS, CDR2 YFSETQ.

The CDR3 loop reads CASSQIAGGEQFF. The CDR3 DNA reads as TGTGCCAGCTCACAAATAGCGGGAGGCGAGCAGTTCTTC. The chain carries TRBV18 and TRBJ2-1; 10 bases are shared with TRBD2. The V gene's germline CDR1 is KGHSH and CDR2 LQKENI. Trimming took 4 bases from V and 10 from J; bases not matched to a gene: 4. The CDR3 sequence is 13 residues long.

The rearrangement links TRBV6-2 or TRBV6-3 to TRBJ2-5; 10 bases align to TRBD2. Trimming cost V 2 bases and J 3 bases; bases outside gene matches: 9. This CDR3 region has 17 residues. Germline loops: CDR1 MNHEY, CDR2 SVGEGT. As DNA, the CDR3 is TGTGCCAGCAGTTACCATAGTAGCGGGAGGAGGAAAGAGACCCAGTACTTC. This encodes CASSYHSSGRRKETQYF.